The rows below give T cell receptor beta chains drawn from one sample of a study of cytomegalovirus exposure and HLA in healthy donors. Repertoires were generated with immunoSEQ multiplex PCR, while TCRdb's copy carries only in-frame clones and drops some. The profile shows roughly 100,000 clones, just over 75% of them singletons. The specimen was PBMCs. These receptors all stem from a man between 40 and 49 years old in good health and CMV-seropositive. Both conserved end residues are part of each CDR3. Fields, in order: J gene, D gene, V gene, clone size, CDR3 protein, CDR3 DNA. D genes are given only for firm matches. Part of the rows lack a size; the others show once, few, many or a class for expanded clones.

TRBJ2-7	TRBD1	TRBV5-4	-	CASSSDRPSYEQYF	TGTGCCAGCAGCTCGGACAGGCCTTCCTACGAGCAGTACTTC
TRBJ2-7	TRBD2	TRBV10-3	-	CAISVSGSYEQYF	TGTGCCATCAGTGTTAGCGGGTCCTACGAGCAGTACTTC
TRBJ2-4	-	TRBV2	few	CASSDSRVIQYF	TGTGCCAGCAGTGATAGCAGGGTGATTCAGTACTTC
TRBJ2-7	-	TRBV6-5	-	CASRRESSYEQYF	TGTGCCAGCAGAAGGGAGAGCTCCTACGAGCAGTACTTC
TRBJ1-2	-	TRBV11-3	few	CASSLTQDYGYTF	TGTGCCAGCAGCTTAACACAGGACTATGGCTACACCTTC
TRBJ2-5	TRBD2	TRBV5-1	-	CASSWDTGTSGSPETQYF	TGCGCCAGCAGCTGGGATACCGGGACTAGCGGATCTCCGGAGACCCAGTACTTC
TRBJ2-1	-	TRBV4-3	-	CASSHWGVNEQFF	TGCGCCAGCAGCCACTGGGGCGTTAATGAGCAGTTCTTC
TRBJ1-6	-	TRBV27	-	CASSLQRPNSPLHF	TGTGCCAGCAGTTTACAGCGGCCCAATTCACCCCTCCACTTT
TRBJ2-1	TRBD2	TRBV11-1	once	CASSLGTSVSYNEQFF	TGTGCCAGCAGCTTGGGAACTAGCGTCTCCTACAATGAGCAGTTCTTC
TRBJ2-4	TRBD2	TRBV28	-	CASRGRGAAKNSQYF	TGTGCCAGCAGGGGGAGGGGTGCAGCCAAAAACAGTCAGTACTTC
TRBJ2-2	-	TRBV18	few	CASSPPGRSTGELFF	TGTGCCAGCTCACCACCAGGGAGGAGCACCGGGGAGCTGTTTTTT
TRBJ2-6	-	TRBV2	-	CASRTAGGANVLTF	TGTGCCAGCAGGACTGCGGGGGGGGCCAACGTCCTGACTTTC
TRBJ1-2	TRBD1	TRBV6-6	few	CASSYLDRDYGYTF	TGTGCCAGCAGTTACCTCGACAGGGACTATGGCTACACCTTC
TRBJ1-3	TRBD1	TRBV11-3	-	CASSLEGTGLHSGNTIYF	TGTGCCAGCAGCTTAGAAGGGACAGGGTTACACTCTGGAAACACCATATATTTT
TRBJ2-6	TRBD2	TRBV29-1	-	CSVFGPSGPTGANGLTF	TGCAGCGTTTTCGGACCTAGCGGACCCACTGGGGCCAACGGCCTGACTTTC
TRBJ2-2	TRBD2	TRBV30	-	CAWSLSGGNTGELFF	TGTGCCTGGAGTCTGAGCGGGGGGAACACCGGGGAGCTGTTTTTT
TRBJ1-5	TRBD1	TRBV5-1	few	CASSLGTGGQPQHF	TGCGCCAGCAGCTTGGGGACAGGGGGTCAGCCCCAGCATTTT
TRBJ2-7	-	TRBV9	-	CASSPDSLSYEQYF	TGTGCCAGCAGCCCGGACAGCCTCTCCTACGAGCAGTACTTC
TRBJ2-1	TRBD1	TRBV29-1	-	CSVGAGQGNNEQFF	TGCAGCGTTGGGGCGGGACAGGGAAACAATGAGCAGTTCTTC
TRBJ2-7	-	TRBV11-3	-	CASSLDRSARSYEQYF	TGTGCCAGCAGCTTAGATAGGAGCGCCAGATCCTACGAGCAGTACTTC
TRBJ1-2	TRBD1	TRBV7-2	-	CASSSRTGGSYGYTF	TGTGCCAGCAGCTCGAGGACAGGGGGTAGCTATGGCTACACCTTC
TRBJ1-2	TRBD1	TRBV29-1	once	CSVYRTGNYGYTF	TGCAGCGTTTATAGGACAGGGAACTATGGCTACACCTTC
TRBJ1-1	TRBD1	TRBV7-9	-	CASSTLGKRTGRSAEAFF	TGTGCCAGCAGCACACTGGGAAAGAGGACAGGCAGGTCCGCTGAAGCTTTCTTT
TRBJ1-6	-	TRBV11-1	once	CASGPTGYSPLHF	TGTGCCAGCGGACCTACAGGGTATTCACCCCTCCACTTT
TRBJ2-3	-	TRBV4-1	-	CASSQAITDTQYF	TGCGCCAGCAGCCAGGCCATAACAGATACGCAGTATTTT
TRBJ1-4	TRBD1	TRBV18	-	CASSPTGTGAVNEKLFF	TGTGCCAGCTCACCAACCGGGACAGGGGCTGTTAATGAAAAACTGTTTTTT
TRBJ1-6	-	TRBV4-3	-	CASSQDRGVGSPLHF	TGCGCCAGCAGCCAAGACAGGGGAGTTGGTTCACCCCTCCACTTT
TRBJ1-1	-	TRBV5-1	-	CASSLDATPNTEAFF	TGCGCCAGCAGCTTGGACGCCACTCCGAACACTGAAGCTTTCTTT
TRBJ2-7	TRBD2	TRBV30	-	CASNQGGAYEQYF	TGTGCCTCGAATCAGGGAGGGGCCTACGAGCAGTACTTC
TRBJ1-1	-	TRBV30	-	CAWSQQPNTEAFF	TGTGCCTGGAGTCAACAGCCGAACACTGAAGCTTTCTTT
TRBJ2-5	TRBD2	TRBV4-3	-	CASSHGTSGSQETQYF	TGCGCCAGCAGCCATGGGACTAGCGGGAGCCAAGAGACCCAGTACTTC
TRBJ2-7	TRBD1	TRBV10-1	-	CASSESQGFSDEQYF	TGCGCCAGCAGTGAGTCACAGGGGTTTAGCGACGAGCAGTACTTC
TRBJ2-3	TRBD1	TRBV6-6	-	CASSSGQGLADTQYF	TGTGCCAGCAGTTCGGGACAGGGTCTCGCAGATACGCAGTATTTT
TRBJ2-7	-	TRBV20-1	-	CSAEQGYEQYF	TGCAGTGCGGAACAGGGTTACGAGCAGTACTTC
TRBJ2-7	-	TRBV27	-	CASSPRGWGQKPYEQYF	TGTGCCAGCAGTCCACGGGGGTGGGGACAGAAGCCCTACGAGCAGTACTTC
TRBJ1-1	TRBD1	TRBV19	-	CASSIGQGAAEAFF	TGTGCCAGTAGTATAGGACAGGGGGCCGCTGAAGCTTTCTTT
TRBJ2-7	TRBD2	TRBV9	few	CASSVTSGPSYEQYF	TGTGCCAGCAGCGTGACTAGCGGACCCTCCTACGAGCAGTACTTC
TRBJ1-2	-	TRBV10-3	-	CAISDPRWASTPYGYTF	TGTGCCATCAGTGACCCAAGATGGGCCAGTACCCCGTATGGCTACACCTTC
TRBJ2-2	-	TRBV4-3	-	CASSQISTPGGELFF	TGCGCCAGCAGCCAAATCTCCACCCCAGGCGGGGAGCTGTTTTTT
TRBJ1-4	TRBD1	TRBV4-2	-	CASSQDEGTGYEKLFF	TGTGCCAGCAGCCAAGATGAAGGGACAGGGTACGAAAAACTGTTTTTT
TRBJ1-1	TRBD1	TRBV10-3	-	CAISGRDRLPEAFF	TGTGCCATCAGTGGGAGGGACAGGCTACCTGAAGCTTTCTTT
TRBJ1-2	-	TRBV6-5	-	CASSYSRRGFGYTF	TGTGCCAGCAGTTACTCGCGTAGAGGGTTCGGCTACACCTTC
TRBJ2-3	TRBD2	TRBV30	-	CAWSVYRPSGGGTQYF	TGTGCCTGGAGTGTCTATCGGCCTAGCGGTGGAGGTACGCAGTATTTT
TRBJ2-2	TRBD2	TRBV7-6	-	CASSLEGVTSRDGELFF	TGTGCCAGCAGCTTAGAGGGTGTGACTAGCCGGGACGGGGAGCTGTTTTTT
TRBJ2-7	TRBD1	TRBV5-6	-	CASRGDRGISYEQYF	TGTGCCAGCAGGGGAGACAGGGGGATCTCCTACGAGCAGTACTTC
TRBJ1-1	-	TRBV4-1	-	CASGGRGSTEAFF	TGCGCCAGCGGGGGGAGGGGGAGCACTGAAGCTTTCTTT
TRBJ2-3	-	TRBV29-1	-	CSEIPSRGGSTQYF	TGCAGCGAGATCCCCTCAAGGGGGGGCTCTACGCAGTATTTT
TRBJ2-3	TRBD2	TRBV30	few	CAWSVPSGRNTQYF	TGTGCCTGGAGTGTGCCGAGCGGGAGGAATACGCAGTATTTT
TRBJ2-5	TRBD2	TRBV10-1	-	CASSEGGRKETQYF	TGCGCCAGCAGTGAGGGCGGGAGGAAGGAGACCCAGTACTTC
TRBJ2-6	-	TRBV7-9	few	CASSLEGRRAGANVLTF	TGTGCCAGCAGCTTAGAGGGTCGGAGGGCTGGGGCCAACGTCCTGACTTTC
TRBJ2-7	-	TRBV7-2	-	CASSPQGSIPEQYF	TGTGCCAGCAGCCCGCAAGGGAGTATACCCGAGCAGTACTTC